Shown below are 20 T cell receptor beta chains from a single sample sequenced in a study of glioma-infiltrating T cells. The iRepertoire nested amplicon-rescue multiplex PCR amplified TCR alpha and beta CDR3s from RNA. TCRdb re-called the multiplex PCR reads through MiXCR, storing one row per CDR3 protein. The sample consists of about 93,000 distinct CDR3 sequences, roughly 40% of them appearing once. The specimen was glioma tissue, nonneoplastic brain tissue, or PBMCs (not recorded which). These TCRs come from a human donor with low-grade glioma or glioblastoma, undergoing nonglioma brain surgery, or in good health (not recorded which).

At least ten counts were recorded for this clonotype. This sequence joins TRBV7-9 and TRBJ1-2; D unresolved. CDR1 is SEHNR and CDR2 is FQNEAQ in the germline V gene (reference sequence). The CDR3 covers 12 residues. Trimming shortened V by 0 bases and J by 8 bases, and 7 bases separated the two germline ends. As DNA, the CDR3 is TGTGCCAGCAGCTTAGCAGGTGCCGGCTACACCTTC. Amino acid sequence: CASSLAGAGYTF. Combining the CDR3 with reference TRBV7-9 and TRBJ1-2 gives the whole variable domain DTGVSQNPRHKITKRGQNVTFRCDPISEHNRLYWYRQTLGQGPEFLTYFQNEAQLEKSRLLSDRFSAERPKGSFSTLEIQRTEQGDSAMYLCASSLAGAGYTFGSGTRLTVV.

V is TRBV20-1 and J is TRBJ1-5; 9 bases line up with TRBD1. CDR3 length: 16 residues. In germline, CDR1 is DFQATT, CDR2 SNEGSKA (reference sequence). V lost 6 bases and J lost 3; bases outside the gene matches: 12. DNA for the CDR3: TGCAGTGCCCCTATTCCGGGACAGGGAATCAATCAGCCCCAGCATTTT. This sequence encodes CSAPIPGQGINQPQHF.

This clonotype was observed at least ten times. The rearrangement joins TRBV20-1 to TRBJ2-7; TRBD1 matches at 9 bases. The germline V gene encodes CDR1 DFQATT and CDR2 SNEGSKA (reference sequence). This CDR3 contains 12 residues. V lost 6 bases to trimming and J lost 3 bases; unmatched junction nucleotides: 3. Written as DNA, the CDR3 is TGCAGTGCCCAGGGACAGGGCTACGAGCAGTACTTC. As protein: CSAQGQGYEQYF.

Of note for this clonotype: One end of the junction varies from germline; a read error may be responsible. The chain employs TRBV6-1 and TRBJ2-3; 16 bases map to TRBD2. The CDR3 is 13 residues long. CDR1 and CDR2 (germline): MNHNS, SASEGT. CDR3 loop: CASSCGTSGGDRF. In DNA, the CDR3 is TGTGCCAGCAGTTGTGGGACTAGCGGGGGGGATCGATTT.

This clonotype was detected ten times or more. This rearrangement joins TRBV20-1 to TRBJ1-5; D uncertain. Germline CDR1 reads DFQATT; CDR2 reads SNEGSKA (reference sequence). Trimming removed 3 bases at V and 4 bases at J, with 13 bases between. This CDR3 has 14 residues. The DNA for the CDR3 is TGCAGTGCTAGGACCCCTGGAGGGAATCAGCCCCAGCATTTT. Residues: CSARTPGGNQPQHF.

This clonotype showed up just once. A junction boundary mismatches the germline segment, possibly from a read error. CDR3 in amino acids: CASSQASRTGATDTQYF. DNA for the CDR3: TGCGCCAGTAGCCAAGCGTCCCGGACTGGCGCCACAGATACGCAGTATTTT. The rearrangement links TRBV4-1 to TRBJ2-3; a weak D match, TRBD2 (5 bases). This CDR3 comprises 17 residues. Per the germline V gene, CDR1 is MGHRA and CDR2 is YSYEKL.

This clonotype appeared many times. The chain combines TRBV6-6 with TRBJ1-1; possible D gene TRBD1, 5 bases. V was pared by 2 bases and J by 11 bases, with 15 bases between. This CDR3 spans 13 amino acids. Germline V gene lookup returns CDR1 MNHNY and CDR2 SVGAGI (reference sequence). The CDR3 DNA reads as TGTGCCAGCAGTTACGGGACGGCCGAATGGGCTTTCTTT. Residues: CASSYGTAEWAFF.

This clonotype was seen at least ten times. This chain links TRBV2 with TRBJ1-2; no clear D. Germline V gives CDR1 SNHLY, CDR2 FYNNEI. The CDR3 has 15 amino acids. The V end was cut by 3 bases, the J end by 3 bases, with 14 bases between. Here the CDR3 reads CASSEGPDGYYGYTF. CDR3 DNA: TGTGCCAGCAGTGAGGGCCCGGACGGATACTATGGCTACACCTTC.

This clonotype occurred many times. V usage is TRBV7-2 and J usage is TRBJ2-3; D possibly corresponds to TRBD2 (5 bases). CDR3 length: 15 amino acids. Between the trimmed V and J ends, which lost 5 bases and 3 bases, there was a span of 15 bases. Germline V gene sequence: CDR1 SGHTA, CDR2 FQGNSA. DNA of the CDR3: TGTGCCAGCAGCCCTCGCGTCCGGGGAACAGATACGCAGTATTTT. The encoded protein is CASSPRVRGTDTQYF. Variable domain in full (rest from reference TRBV7-2 and TRBJ2-3): GAGVSQSPSNKVTEKGKDVELRCDPISGHTALYWYRQSLGQGLEFLIYFQGNSAPDKSGLPSDRFSAERTGGSVSTLTIQRTQQEDSAVYLCASSPRVRGTDTQYFGPGTRLTVL.

This chain uses TRBV11-1 with TRBJ1-6, with D perhaps matching TRBD1 (6 bases). This CDR3 is built from 15 residues. Germline V gene data show CDR1 as SGHAT and CDR2 as FQDESV (reference sequence). V lost 5 bases and J 5 bases, leaving 13 bases between the germline ends. The CDR3 DNA is TGTGCCAGCAGCCGACAAGGGGGAAATAATTCACCCCTCCACTTT. Amino acids: CASSRQGGNNSPLHF.

At least ten counts were recorded for this clonotype. This rearrangement joins TRBV29-1 to TRBJ2-7, with 9 bases identical to TRBD1. Germline V CDR1 and CDR2: SQVTM, ANQGSEA. The CDR3 consists of 16 residues. J gave up 3 bases and V 3 bases, and 12 bases lay outside the gene matches. CDR3 region: CSVELGRTGVSYEQYF. For the CDR3, the DNA is TGCAGCGTTGAGTTAGGACGGACAGGGGTGAGCTACGAGCAGTACTTC.

As for this clonotype: One end of the junction varies from germline; a read error may be responsible. The V gene is TRBV6-5, the J gene TRBJ2-7; 8 nucleotides line up with TRBD2. The DNA matches TRBJ2-1 better at its end, which makes the J call doubtful. Germline V lookup: CDR1 MNHEY, CDR2 SVGAGI. CDR3 length equals 15 residues. The CDR3 sequence: CAGRDPGTSSYEQFF. The CDR3, as DNA: TGTGCCGGCAGGGACCCCGGGACTAGTTCTTACGAGCAGTTCTTC.

This sequence joins TRBV6-4 and TRBJ2-1; 10 positions agree with TRBD2. With the DNA end fitting TRBJ2-5 better, the J assignment may be wrong. From germline, CDR1 is MRHNA and CDR2 SNTAGT. The CDR3 extends over 14 amino acids. The CDR3 sequence is CASSEAGGPETQYF. Written as DNA, the CDR3 is TGTGCCAGCAGTGAAGCGGGGGGGCCGGAGACCCAGTACTTC.

This clonotype was seen at least ten times. J is TRBJ2-1 and V is TRBV20-1, with 11 bases lining up with TRBD2. Germline values: CDR1 DFQATT, CDR2 SNEGSKA (reference sequence). CDR3 length equals 20 residues. V shed 0 bases and J 0 bases; nucleotides not matched to a gene: 13. CDR3 bases: TGCAGTGCTAGAGATCGAACCCGGACTAGCGGGCTAAGCTCCTACAATGAGCAGTTCTTC. Its translation is CSARDRTRTSGLSSYNEQFF.

The chain combines TRBV6-6 with TRBJ2-1; 8 bases agree with TRBD2. Trimming took 8 bases from V and 13 from J; bases not matched to a gene: 13. The CDR3 totals 13 residues. Germline lookup yields CDR1 MNHNY and CDR2 SVGAGI (reference sequence). CDR3 amino acids: CASCRGGSGTQFF. As DNA, the CDR3 is TGTGCCAGCTGTCGGGGGGGGTCGGGGACCCAGTTCTTC.

A word on this clonotype: The CDR3 carries no conserved terminal phenylalanine or tryptophan, so it likely arises from a read error. The chain combines TRBV6-1 with TRBJ2-2; tentative D call: TRBD2 (5 bases). The length of the CDR3 is 15 residues. V was shortened by 7 bases and J by 5 bases, with 17 bases between the two germline ends. Germline V gives CDR1 MNHNS, CDR2 SASEGT. DNA for the CDR3: TGTGCCAGCACCAGACTGGCGGGCACAACCGGGGAGCTGTTTTCT. It is translated as CASTRLAGTTGELFS.

This clonotype was detected ten times or more. The gene calls are TRBV4-3 and TRBJ2-1, with a tentative D call TRBD1 (6 bases). Trimming left V 1 base short and J 3 bases short, with 13 bases between. This CDR3 is 16 amino acids long. CDR1 is LGHNA, CDR2 YSLEER, per germline. CDR3 DNA: TGCGCCAGCAGCCAAGCCCCCGGACAGAACTACAATGAGCAGTTCTTC. Translated, it gives CASSQAPGQNYNEQFF.

The chain has TRBV19 and TRBJ1-2; no clear D. Trimming took 6 bases from V and 8 from J, leaving 13 bases between them. The germline V gene has CDR1 LNHDA and CDR2 SQIVND (reference sequence). This CDR3 contains 12 residues. CDR3 bases: TGTGCCAGTAGCGCCTACTCCAACGGCTACACCTTC. Translating it yields CASSAYSNGYTF.

Only one count was recorded for this clonotype. At one end, the junction sequence differs from germline, possibly due to a read error. The chain links TRBV4-1 to TRBJ2-2; no clear D. Germline V gene sequence: CDR1 MGHRA, CDR2 YSYEKL. CDR3 length: 15 amino acids. The CDR3 is CASRQANSVTGELFF. For the CDR3, the DNA is TGCGCAAGCAGACAAGCCAATTCAGTAACCGGGGAGCTGTTTTTT.

In regard to this clonotype: At one boundary the junction diverges from the germline segment, which might be a read error. The chain recombines TRBV6-5 with TRBJ2-5; D gene uncertain. This CDR3 is built from 12 residues. Germline CDR1 reads MNHEY; CDR2 reads SVGAGI. CDR3 region: CAVYGWIETQHF. As DNA, the CDR3 is TGTGCCGTGTACGGGTGGATAGAGACCCAGCACTTC.